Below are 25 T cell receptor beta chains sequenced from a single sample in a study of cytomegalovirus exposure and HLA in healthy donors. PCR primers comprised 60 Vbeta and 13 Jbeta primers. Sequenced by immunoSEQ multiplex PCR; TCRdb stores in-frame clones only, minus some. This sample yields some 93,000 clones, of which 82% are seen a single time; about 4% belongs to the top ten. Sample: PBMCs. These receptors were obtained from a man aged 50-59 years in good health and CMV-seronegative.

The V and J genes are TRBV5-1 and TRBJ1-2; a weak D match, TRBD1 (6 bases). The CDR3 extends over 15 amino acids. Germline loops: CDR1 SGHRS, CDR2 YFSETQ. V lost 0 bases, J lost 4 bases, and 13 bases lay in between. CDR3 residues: CASSLGQGFFYGYTF. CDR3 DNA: TGCGCCAGCAGCTTGGGCCAGGGGTTTTTCTATGGCTACACCTTC. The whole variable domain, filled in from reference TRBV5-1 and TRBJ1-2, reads KAGVTQTPRYLIKTRGQQVTLSCSPISGHRSVSWYQQTPGQGLQFLFEYFSETQRNKGNFPGRFSGRQFSNSRSEMNVSTLELGDSALYLCASSLGQGFFYGYTFGSGTRLTVV.

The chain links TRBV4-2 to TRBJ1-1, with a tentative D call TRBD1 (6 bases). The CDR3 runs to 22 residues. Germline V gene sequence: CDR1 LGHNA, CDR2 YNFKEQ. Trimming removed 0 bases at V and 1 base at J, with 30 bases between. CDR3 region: CASSQEAETGRPLQRWNTEAFF. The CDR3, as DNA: TGTGCCAGCAGCCAAGAGGCTGAAACAGGGCGACCCCTTCAGCGCTGGAACACTGAAGCTTTCTTT.

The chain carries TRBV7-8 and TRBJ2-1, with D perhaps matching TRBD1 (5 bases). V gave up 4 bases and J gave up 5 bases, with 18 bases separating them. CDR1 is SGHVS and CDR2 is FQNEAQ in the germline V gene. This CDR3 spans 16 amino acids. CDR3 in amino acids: CASSSVGRRLDNEQFF. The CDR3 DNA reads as TGTGCCAGCAGCTCCGTGGGGCGGCGGTTGGACAATGAGCAGTTCTTC. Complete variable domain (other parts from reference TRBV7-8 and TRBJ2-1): GAGVSQSPRYKVAKRGQDVALRCDPISGHVSLFWYQQALGQGPEFLTYFQNEAQLDKSGLPSDRFFAERPEGSVSTLKIQRTQQEDSAVYLCASSSVGRRLDNEQFFGPGTRLTVL.

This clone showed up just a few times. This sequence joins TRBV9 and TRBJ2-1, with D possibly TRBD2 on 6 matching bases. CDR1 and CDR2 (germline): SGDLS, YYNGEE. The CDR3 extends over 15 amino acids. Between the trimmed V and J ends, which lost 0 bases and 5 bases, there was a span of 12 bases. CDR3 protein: CASSVGDWGDNEQFF. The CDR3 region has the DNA TGTGCCAGCAGCGTAGGAGACTGGGGGGACAATGAGCAGTTCTTC.

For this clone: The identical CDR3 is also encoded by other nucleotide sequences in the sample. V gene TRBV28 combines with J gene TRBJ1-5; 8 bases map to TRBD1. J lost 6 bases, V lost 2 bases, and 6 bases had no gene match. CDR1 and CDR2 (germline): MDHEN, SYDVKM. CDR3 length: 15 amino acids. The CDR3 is CASSLGQGFRQPQHF. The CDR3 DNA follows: TGTGCCAGCAGTTTAGGACAGGGCTTCCGTCAGCCCCAGCATTTT.

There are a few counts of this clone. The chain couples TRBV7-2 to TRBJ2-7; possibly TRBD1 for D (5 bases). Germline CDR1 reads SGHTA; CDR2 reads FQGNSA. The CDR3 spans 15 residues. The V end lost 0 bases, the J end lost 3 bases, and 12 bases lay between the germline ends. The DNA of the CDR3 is TGTGCCAGCAGCTTAGCTCTGGACAACAGCTACGAGCAGTACTTC. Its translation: CASSLALDNSYEQYF. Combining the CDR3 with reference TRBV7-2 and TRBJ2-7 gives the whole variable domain GAGVSQSPSNKVTEKGKDVELRCDPISGHTALYWYRQSLGQGLEFLIYFQGNSAPDKSGLPSDRFSAERTGGSVSTLTIQRTQQEDSAVYLCASSLALDNSYEQYFGPGTRLTVT.

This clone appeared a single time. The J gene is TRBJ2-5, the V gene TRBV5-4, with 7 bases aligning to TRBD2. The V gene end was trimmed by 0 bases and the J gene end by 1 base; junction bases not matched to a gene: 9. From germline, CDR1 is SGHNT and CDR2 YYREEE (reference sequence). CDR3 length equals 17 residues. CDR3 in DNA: TGTGCCAGCAGCTTGGTGAGAGCTAGCGGAGGCCAAGAGACCCAGTACTTC. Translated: CASSLVRASGGQETQYF.

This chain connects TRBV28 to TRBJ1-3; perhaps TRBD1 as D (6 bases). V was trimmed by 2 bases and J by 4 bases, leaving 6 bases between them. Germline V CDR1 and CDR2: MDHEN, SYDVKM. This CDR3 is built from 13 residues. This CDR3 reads CASSLGQGNTIYF. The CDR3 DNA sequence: TGTGCCAGCAGTTTAGGACAGGGAAACACCATATATTTT.

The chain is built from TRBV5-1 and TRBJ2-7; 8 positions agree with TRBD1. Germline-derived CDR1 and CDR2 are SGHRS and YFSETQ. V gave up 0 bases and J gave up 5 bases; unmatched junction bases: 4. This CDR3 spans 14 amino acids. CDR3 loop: CASSLVRQGHEQYF. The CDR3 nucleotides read TGCGCCAGCAGCTTGGTGAGACAGGGGCACGAGCAGTACTTC.

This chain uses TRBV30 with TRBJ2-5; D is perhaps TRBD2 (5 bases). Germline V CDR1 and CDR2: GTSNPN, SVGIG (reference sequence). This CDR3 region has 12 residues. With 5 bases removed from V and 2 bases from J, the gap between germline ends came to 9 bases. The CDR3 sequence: CAWASRQETQYF. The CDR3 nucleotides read TGTGCCTGGGCTAGCAGACAAGAGACCCAGTACTTC.

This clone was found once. The CDR3 region has the DNA TGTGCCAGCAGTTTAGCGGGAGAGACCTACAATGAGCAGTTCTTC. It translates to CASSLAGETYNEQFF. The chain has TRBV28 and TRBJ2-1; 7 bases match TRBD2. After removal of 2 bases from V and 2 bases from J, the junction contained 3 bases not matched to a gene. There are 15 residues in the CDR3. CDR1 and CDR2 (germline): MDHEN, SYDVKM.

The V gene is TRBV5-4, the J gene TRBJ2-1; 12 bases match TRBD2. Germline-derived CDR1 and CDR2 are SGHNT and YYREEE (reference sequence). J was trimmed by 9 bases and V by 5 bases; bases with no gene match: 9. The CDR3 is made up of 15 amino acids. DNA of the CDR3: TGTGCCAGCAGGCCCCTAGCGGGAGGGCTCATTGAGCAGTTCTTC. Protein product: CASRPLAGGLIEQFF.

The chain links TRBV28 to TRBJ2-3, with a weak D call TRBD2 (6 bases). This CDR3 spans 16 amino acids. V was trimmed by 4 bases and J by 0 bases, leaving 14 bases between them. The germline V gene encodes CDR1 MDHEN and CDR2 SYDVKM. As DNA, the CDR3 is TGTGCCAGCAGTTATGGGACTTCCTCTAGCACAGATACGCAGTATTTT. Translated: CASSYGTSSSTDTQYF.

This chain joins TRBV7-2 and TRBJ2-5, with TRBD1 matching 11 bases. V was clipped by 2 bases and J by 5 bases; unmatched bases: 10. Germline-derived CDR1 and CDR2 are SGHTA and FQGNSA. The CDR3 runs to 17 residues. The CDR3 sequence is CASSLTRDRGWEETQYF. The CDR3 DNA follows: TGTGCCAGCAGCTTAACCCGGGACAGGGGGTGGGAGGAGACCCAGTACTTC.

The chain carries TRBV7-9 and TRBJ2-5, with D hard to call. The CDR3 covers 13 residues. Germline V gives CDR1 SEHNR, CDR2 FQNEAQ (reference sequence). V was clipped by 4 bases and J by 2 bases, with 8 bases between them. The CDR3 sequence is CASSWAGQETQYF. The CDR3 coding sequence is TGTGCCAGCAGCTGGGCAGGTCAAGAGACCCAGTACTTC.

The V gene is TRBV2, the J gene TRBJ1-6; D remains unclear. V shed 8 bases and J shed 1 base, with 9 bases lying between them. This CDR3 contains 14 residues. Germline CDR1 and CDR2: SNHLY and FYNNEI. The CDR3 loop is CASRGASYNSPLHF. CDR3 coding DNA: TGTGCCAGCCGGGGAGCATCCTATAATTCACCCCTCCACTTT.

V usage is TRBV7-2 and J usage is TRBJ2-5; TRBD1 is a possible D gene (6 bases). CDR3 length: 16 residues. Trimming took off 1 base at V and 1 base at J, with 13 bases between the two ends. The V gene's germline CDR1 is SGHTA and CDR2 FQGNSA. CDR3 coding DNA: TGTGCCAGCAGCTTAGGGTGGGCCAGGGGCCAAGAGACCCAGTACTTC. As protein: CASSLGWARGQETQYF.

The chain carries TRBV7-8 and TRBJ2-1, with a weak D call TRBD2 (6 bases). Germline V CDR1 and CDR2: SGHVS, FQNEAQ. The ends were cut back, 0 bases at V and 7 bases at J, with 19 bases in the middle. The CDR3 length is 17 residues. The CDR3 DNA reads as TGTGCCAGCAGCTTAGCGAGTTCGGGAGCCGGTAAAAATGAGCAGTTCTTC. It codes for CASSLASSGAGKNEQFF.

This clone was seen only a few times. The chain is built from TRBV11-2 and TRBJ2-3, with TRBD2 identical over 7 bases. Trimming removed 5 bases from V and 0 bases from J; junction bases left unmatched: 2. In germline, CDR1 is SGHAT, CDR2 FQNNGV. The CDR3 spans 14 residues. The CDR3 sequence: CASSLAVSTDTQYF. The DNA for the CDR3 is TGTGCCAGCAGCCTAGCGGTTAGCACAGATACGCAGTATTTT.

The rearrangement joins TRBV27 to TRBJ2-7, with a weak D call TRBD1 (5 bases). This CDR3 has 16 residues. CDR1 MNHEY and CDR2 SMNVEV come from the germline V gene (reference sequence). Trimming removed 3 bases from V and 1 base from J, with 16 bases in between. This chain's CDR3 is CASSLVVQGTSYEQYF. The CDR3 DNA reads TGTGCCAGCAGTTTGGTTGTGCAGGGAACTTCCTACGAGCAGTACTTC.

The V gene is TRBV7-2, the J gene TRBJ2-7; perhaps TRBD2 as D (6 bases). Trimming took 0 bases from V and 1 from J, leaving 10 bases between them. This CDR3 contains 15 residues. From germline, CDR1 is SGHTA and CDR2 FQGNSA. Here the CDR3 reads CASSLAGGISYEQYF. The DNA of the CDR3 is TGTGCCAGCAGCTTAGCGGGAGGAATTTCCTACGAGCAGTACTTC.

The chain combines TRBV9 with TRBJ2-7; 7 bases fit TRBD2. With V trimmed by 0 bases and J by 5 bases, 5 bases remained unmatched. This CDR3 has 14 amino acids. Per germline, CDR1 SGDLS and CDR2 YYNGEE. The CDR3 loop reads CASSVGLAPDEQYF. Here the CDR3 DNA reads TGTGCCAGCAGCGTAGGACTAGCACCCGACGAGCAGTACTTC.

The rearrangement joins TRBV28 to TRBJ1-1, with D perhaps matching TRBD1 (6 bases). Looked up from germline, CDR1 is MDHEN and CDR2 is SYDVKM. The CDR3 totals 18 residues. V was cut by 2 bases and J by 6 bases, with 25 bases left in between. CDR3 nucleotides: TGTGCCAGCAGTTTACCCCCTGGACAGAGAGCCTTAACCCCTGAAGCTTTCTTT. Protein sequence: CASSLPPGQRALTPEAFF.

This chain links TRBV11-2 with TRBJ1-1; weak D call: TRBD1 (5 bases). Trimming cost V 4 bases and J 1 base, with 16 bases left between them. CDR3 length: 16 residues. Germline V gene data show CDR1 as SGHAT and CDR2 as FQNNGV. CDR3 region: CASSSSAGPGNTEAFF. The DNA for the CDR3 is TGTGCCAGCAGCTCAAGTGCAGGGCCCGGGAACACTGAAGCTTTCTTT. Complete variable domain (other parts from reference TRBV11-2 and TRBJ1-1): EAGVAQSPRYKIIEKRQSVAFWCNPISGHATLYWYQQILGQGPKLLIQFQNNGVVDDSQLPKDRFSAERLKGVDSTLKIQPAKLEDSAVYLCASSSSAGPGNTEAFFGQGTRLTVV.

CDR3 DNA: TGTGCCAGCAGGGCCTCCGGGACAGGGTCTGGCTACACCTTC. Residues: CASRASGTGSGYTF. The chain employs TRBV6-1 and TRBJ1-2; 9 bases align to TRBD1. This CDR3 comprises 14 residues. V shed 6 bases, J shed 7 bases, and the junction held 9 bases outside the gene matches. Germline lookup yields CDR1 MNHNS and CDR2 SASEGT.